Presented here are 14 T cell receptor beta chains from one specimen sequenced in a study of CD8+CD57+ T cells in acquired aplastic anemia. Researchers used genomic DNA as the template to profile TCR beta VDJ and CDR3. TCRdb independently ran MiXCR on the reads; one entry per CDR3 protein. This table has 150,000 to 200,000 distinct CDR3 sequences, 40% to 55% appearing once. Material for sequencing was sorted CD4+, CD8+, or CD8+CD57+ T cells (not recorded which) from PBMCs. The receptors here all came from a human donor in good health.

This clonotype was seen a few times. This chain uses TRBV2 with TRBJ1-5; D is ambiguous. The ends were cut back, 6 bases at V and 7 bases at J, with 13 bases in the middle. The germline CDR1 and CDR2 sequences are SNHLY and FYNNEI. CDR3 length: 13 residues. CDR3 sequence: CASSQKTKQPQHF. For the CDR3, the DNA is TGTGCCAGCAGCCAAAAGACAAAGCAGCCCCAGCATTTT.

This clonotype was detected ten times or more. At one end the junction does not follow the germline gene, possibly because of a read error. The rearrangement uses TRBV7-3 and TRBJ2-1; D is undetermined. The CDR3 totals 13 residues. Germline V gives CDR1 SGHTA, CDR2 FQGTGA. In DNA, the CDR3 is TGTGCCGGCAGCCTTTTGCTCGGGAATGAGCAGTTCTTC. Its translation is CAGSLLLGNEQFF. The entire variable domain, with the rest obtained from reference TRBV7-3 and TRBJ2-1, is as follows: GAGVSQTPSNKVTEKGKYVELRCDPISGHTALYWYRQSLGQGPEFLIYFQGTGAADDSGLPNDRFFAVRPEGSVSTLKIQRTERGDSAVYLCAGSLLLGNEQFFGPGTRLTVL.

This clonotype appeared many times. The chain combines TRBV19 with TRBJ2-3, with TRBD2 identical over 8 bases. V gave up 2 bases and J gave up 4 bases; unmatched junction bases: 11. CDR3 size: 17 residues. CDR1 is LNHDA, CDR2 SQIVND, per germline (reference sequence). The CDR3 coding sequence is TGTGCCAGTAGTATAATCGACGGGAGGGCTGACGCAGATACGCAGTATTTT. The encoded protein is CASSIIDGRADADTQYF.

The genes are TRBV5-1 and TRBJ1-6, with 10 bases matching TRBD1. The germline V gene encodes CDR1 SGHRS and CDR2 YFSETQ. The CDR3 is made up of 14 amino acids. Germline trimming cut 0 bases from V and 9 bases from J; bases unmatched to any gene: 0. The CDR3 loop reads CASSLGTGGSPLHF. The CDR3 region has the DNA TGCGCCAGCAGCTTGGGGACAGGGGGTTCACCCCTCCACTTT.

This chain links TRBV5-6 with TRBJ1-5, with D unclear. Per the germline V gene, CDR1 is SGHDT and CDR2 is YYEEEE. Trimming took off 0 bases at V and 5 bases at J, with 9 bases between the two ends. This CDR3 has 14 amino acids. As DNA, the CDR3 is TGTGCCAGCAGCTTGGGTGGGAGAGATCAGCCCCAGCATTTT. Translated, it gives CASSLGGRDQPQHF.

The chain has TRBV6-1 and TRBJ2-4, with TRBD1 matching over 7 bases. Germline V lookup: CDR1 MNHNS, CDR2 SASEGT. The trim removed 5 bases at V and 0 bases at J, leaving 7 bases unmatched. This CDR3 is built from 16 residues. CDR3 amino acids: CASSLRGYGAKNIQYF. CDR3 nucleotides: TGTGCCAGCAGTCTCAGGGGGTACGGAGCCAAAAACATTCAGTACTTC.

The sample holds a few counts of this clonotype. The CDR3 region is CAISGQGNTDTQYF. The CDR3, as DNA: TGTGCCATCAGTGGGCAGGGGAACACAGATACGCAGTATTTT. J is TRBJ2-3 and V is TRBV10-3; possible D gene TRBD1, 6 bases. CDR1 and CDR2 (germline): ENHRY, SYGVKD. The CDR3 is made up of 14 amino acids. Trimming cost V 4 bases and J 2 bases, with 10 bases left between them.

This clonotype was seen many times. The chain combines TRBV20-1 with TRBJ2-7, with TRBD2 identical over 9 bases. There are 12 residues in the CDR3. V lost 4 bases and J lost 6; bases outside the gene matches: 4. CDR1 and CDR2 (germline): DFQATT, SNEGSKA (reference sequence). The CDR3 loop reads CSANRLAAEQYF. The DNA of the CDR3 is TGCAGTGCTAATAGACTAGCGGCCGAGCAGTACTTC.

V is TRBV6-1 and J is TRBJ2-7; the match to TRBD1 covers 10 bases. J lost 3 bases, V lost 4 bases, and 3 bases had no gene match. CDR3 length equals 14 residues. Germline CDR1 is MNHNS and CDR2 is SASEGT. As DNA, the CDR3 is TGTGCCAGCAGTGCGGACAGGGGGATCTACGAGCAGTACTTC. Its translation: CASSADRGIYEQYF.

This chain uses TRBV7-2 with TRBJ2-7, with 7 bases identical to TRBD1. The germline V gene has CDR1 SGHTA and CDR2 FQGNSA. This CDR3 has 13 amino acids. J gave up 1 base and V 4 bases, and 1 base lay outside the gene matches. CDR3 in amino acids: CASSSQGSYEQYF. The CDR3 DNA reads as TGTGCCAGCAGCTCACAGGGGTCCTACGAGCAGTACTTC. The full variable domain, its missing parts supplied by reference TRBV7-2 and TRBJ2-7, is GAGVSQSPSNKVTEKGKDVELRCDPISGHTALYWYRQSLGQGLEFLIYFQGNSAPDKSGLPSDRFSAERTGGSVSTLTIQRTQQEDSAVYLCASSSQGSYEQYFGPGTRLTVT.

This chain connects TRBV10-3 to TRBJ1-2, with TRBD1 matching over 7 bases. V was clipped by 2 bases and J by 2 bases; unmatched bases: 2. Germline V gene lookup returns CDR1 ENHRY and CDR2 SYGVKD. The CDR3 is made up of 14 amino acids. The CDR3 here is CAISEPGGNYGYTF. The CDR3 bases are TGTGCCATCAGTGAGCCAGGGGGGAACTATGGCTACACCTTC.

V is TRBV20-1 and J is TRBJ2-2; 10 positions match TRBD1. The V and J ends lost 3 bases and 0 bases, in that order; junction bases with no gene match: 4. CDR1 and CDR2 (germline): DFQATT, SNEGSKA (reference sequence). The CDR3 extends over 16 amino acids. The CDR3 nucleotides are TGCAGTGCTAGGTGGGACAGGGGCACGAACACCGGGGAGCTGTTTTTT. Translation: CSARWDRGTNTGELFF.

The table lists this clonotype with many counts. CDR3 region: CASSLARNTEAFF. The CDR3 DNA reads as TGCGCCAGCAGCTTGGCGCGCAACACTGAAGCTTTCTTT. The gene calls are TRBV5-1 and TRBJ1-1; D is uncertain. Germline V CDR1 and CDR2: SGHRS, YFSETQ. V was cut by 0 bases and J by 2 bases, with 5 bases left in between. The CDR3 is 13 residues long.

This clonotype was seen at least ten times. The gene calls are TRBV5-1 and TRBJ2-3; maybe TRBD1 (5 bases). The length of the CDR3 is 15 residues. CDR1 is SGHRS, CDR2 YFSETQ, per germline. Trimming removed 4 bases at V and 0 bases at J, with 12 bases between. DNA of the CDR3: TGCGCCAGCAGCGTTGACAGCACTAGCACAGATACGCAGTATTTT. Amino acid sequence: CASSVDSTSTDTQYF.